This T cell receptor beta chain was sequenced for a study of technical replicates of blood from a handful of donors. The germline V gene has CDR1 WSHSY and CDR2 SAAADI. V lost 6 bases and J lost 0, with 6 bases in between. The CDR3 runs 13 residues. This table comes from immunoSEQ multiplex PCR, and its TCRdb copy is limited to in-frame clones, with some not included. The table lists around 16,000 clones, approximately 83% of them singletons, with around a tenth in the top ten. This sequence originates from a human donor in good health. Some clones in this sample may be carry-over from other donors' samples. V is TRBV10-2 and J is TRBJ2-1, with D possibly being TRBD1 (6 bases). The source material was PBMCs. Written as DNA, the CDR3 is TGCGCCAGCAGAGGGGGCTCCTACAATGAGCAGTTCTTC. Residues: CASRGGSYNEQFF.